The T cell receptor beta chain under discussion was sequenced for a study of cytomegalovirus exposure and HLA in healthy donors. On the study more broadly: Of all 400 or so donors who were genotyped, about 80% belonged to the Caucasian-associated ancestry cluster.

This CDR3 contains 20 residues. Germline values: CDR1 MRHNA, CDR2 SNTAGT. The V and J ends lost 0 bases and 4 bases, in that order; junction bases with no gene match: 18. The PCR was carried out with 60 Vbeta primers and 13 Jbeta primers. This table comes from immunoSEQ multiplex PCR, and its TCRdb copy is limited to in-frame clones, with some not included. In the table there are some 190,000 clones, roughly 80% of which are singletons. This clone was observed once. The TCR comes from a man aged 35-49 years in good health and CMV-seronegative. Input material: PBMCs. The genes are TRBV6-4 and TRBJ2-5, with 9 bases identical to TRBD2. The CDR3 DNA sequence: TGTGCCAGCAGTGACTCGACCCTAGCGGGAACCATGGGGTTTCGAGAGACCCAGTACTTC. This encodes CASSDSTLAGTMGFRETQYF.